This note documents a single T cell receptor beta chain sequence. Its antigen is currently unknown. These data are taken from a study of cytomegalovirus exposure and HLA in healthy donors. Findings and caveats of the study: Most CMV-associated TCR beta chains appeared HLA-restricted in a later analysis.

13 Jbeta primers and 60 Vbeta primers were used for the PCR. The repertoire was sequenced with immunoSEQ multiplex PCR; TCRdb's copy has only in-frame clones and lacks some. The table records roughly 100,000 clones, about 81% of them present only once. The germline V gene has CDR1 SEHNR and CDR2 FQNEAQ (reference sequence). The CDR3 sequence is 14 residues long. V shed 8 bases and J 2 bases; nucleotides not matched to a gene: 7. The chain couples TRBV7-9 to TRBJ2-3; 7 bases agree with TRBD2. Sample: PBMCs. This sequence was found in a male donor in good health and CMV-seropositive. CDR3 nucleotide sequence: TGTGCCAGCCTTACTAGCGATACCACAGATACGCAGTATTTT. Translated: CASLTSDTTDTQYF.